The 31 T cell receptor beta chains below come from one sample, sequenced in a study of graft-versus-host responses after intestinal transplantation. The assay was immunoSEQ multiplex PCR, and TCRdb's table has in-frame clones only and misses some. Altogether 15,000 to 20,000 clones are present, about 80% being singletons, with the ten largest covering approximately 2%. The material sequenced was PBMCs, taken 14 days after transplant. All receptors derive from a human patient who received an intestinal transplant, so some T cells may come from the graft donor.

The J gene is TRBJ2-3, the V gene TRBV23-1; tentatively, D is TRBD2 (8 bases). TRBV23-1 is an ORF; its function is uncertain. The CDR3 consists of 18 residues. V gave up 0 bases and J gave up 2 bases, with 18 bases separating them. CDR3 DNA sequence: TGCGCCAGCAGTCAATCCTCGCCGGGAGGGGGCTACACAGATACGCAGTATTTT. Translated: CASSQSSPGGGYTDTQYF.

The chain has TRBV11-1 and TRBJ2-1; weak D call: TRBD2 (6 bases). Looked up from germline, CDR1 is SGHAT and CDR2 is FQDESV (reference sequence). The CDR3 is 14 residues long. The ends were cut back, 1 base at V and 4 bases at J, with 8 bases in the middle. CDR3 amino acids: CASSLGTTYNEQFF. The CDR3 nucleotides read TGTGCCAGCAGCTTAGGGACTACATACAATGAGCAGTTCTTC.

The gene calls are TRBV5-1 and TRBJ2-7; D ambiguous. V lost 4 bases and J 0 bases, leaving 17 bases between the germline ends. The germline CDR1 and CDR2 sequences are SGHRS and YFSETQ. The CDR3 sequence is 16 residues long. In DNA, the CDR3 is TGCGCCAGCAGCCCCAACCTTAGGACGGGCTCCTACGAGCAGTACTTC. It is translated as CASSPNLRTGSYEQYF. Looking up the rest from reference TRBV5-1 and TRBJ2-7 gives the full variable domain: KAGVTQTPRYLIKTRGQQVTLSCSPISGHRSVSWYQQTPGQGLQFLFEYFSETQRNKGNFPGRFSGRQFSNSRSEMNVSTLELGDSALYLCASSPNLRTGSYEQYFGPGTRLTVT.

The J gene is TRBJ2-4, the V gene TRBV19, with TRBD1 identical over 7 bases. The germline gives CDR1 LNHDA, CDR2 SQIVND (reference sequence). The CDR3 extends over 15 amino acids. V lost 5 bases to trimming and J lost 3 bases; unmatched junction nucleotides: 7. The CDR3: CASSPRDRIKNIQYF. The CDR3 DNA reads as TGTGCCAGTAGTCCCCGGGACAGAATCAAAAACATTCAGTACTTC.

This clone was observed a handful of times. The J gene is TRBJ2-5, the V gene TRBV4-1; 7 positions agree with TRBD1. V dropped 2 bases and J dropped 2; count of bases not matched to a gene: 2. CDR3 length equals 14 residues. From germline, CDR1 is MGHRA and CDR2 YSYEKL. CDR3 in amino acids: CASSQRTGQETQYF. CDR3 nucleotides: TGCGCCAGCAGCCAACGGACAGGACAAGAGACCCAGTACTTC.

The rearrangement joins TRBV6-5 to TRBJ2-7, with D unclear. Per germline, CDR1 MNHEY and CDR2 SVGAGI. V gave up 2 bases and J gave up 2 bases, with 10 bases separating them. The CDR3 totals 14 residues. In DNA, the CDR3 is TGTGCCAGCAGTTACAGGCAGGCTGCCTACGAGCAGTACTTC. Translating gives CASSYRQAAYEQYF.

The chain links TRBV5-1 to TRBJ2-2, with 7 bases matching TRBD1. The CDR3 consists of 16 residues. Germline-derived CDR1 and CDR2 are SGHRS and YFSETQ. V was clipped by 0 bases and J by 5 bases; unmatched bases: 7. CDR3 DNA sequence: TGCGCCAGCAGCTTGGCCGGGACAGAAAGGACCGGGGAGCTGTTTTTT. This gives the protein CASSLAGTERTGELFF.

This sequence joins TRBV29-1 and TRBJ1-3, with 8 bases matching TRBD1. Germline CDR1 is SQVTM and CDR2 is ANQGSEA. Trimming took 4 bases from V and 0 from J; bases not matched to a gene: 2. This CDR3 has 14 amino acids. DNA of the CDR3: TGCAGCGTTGTTGGGACAGGCTCTGGAAACACCATATATTTT. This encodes CSVVGTGSGNTIYF.

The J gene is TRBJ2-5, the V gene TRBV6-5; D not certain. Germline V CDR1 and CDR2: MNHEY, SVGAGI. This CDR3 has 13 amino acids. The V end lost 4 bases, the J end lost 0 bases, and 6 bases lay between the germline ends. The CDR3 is CASSSLYQETQYF. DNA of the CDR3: TGTGCCAGCAGTTCCCTGTACCAAGAGACCCAGTACTTC.

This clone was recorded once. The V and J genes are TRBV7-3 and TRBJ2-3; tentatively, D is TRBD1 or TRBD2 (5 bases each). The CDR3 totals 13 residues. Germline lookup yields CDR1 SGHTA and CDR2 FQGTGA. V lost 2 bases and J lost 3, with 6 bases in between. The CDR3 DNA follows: TGTGCCAGCAGCTTATGGGGGACAGATACGCAGTATTTT. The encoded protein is CASSLWGTDTQYF.

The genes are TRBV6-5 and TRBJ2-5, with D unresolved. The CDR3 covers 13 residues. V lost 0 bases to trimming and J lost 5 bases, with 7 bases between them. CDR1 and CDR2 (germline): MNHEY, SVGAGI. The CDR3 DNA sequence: TGTGCCAGCAGTTACTCTCTTATCGAGACCCAGTACTTC. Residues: CASSYSLIETQYF.

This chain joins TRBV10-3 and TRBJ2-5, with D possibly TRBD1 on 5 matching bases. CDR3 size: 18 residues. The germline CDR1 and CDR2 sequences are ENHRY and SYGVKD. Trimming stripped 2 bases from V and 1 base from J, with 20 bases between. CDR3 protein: CAISEGVATGTLQETQYF. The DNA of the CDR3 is TGTGCCATCAGTGAGGGGGTGGCCACAGGAACCCTCCAAGAGACCCAGTACTTC.

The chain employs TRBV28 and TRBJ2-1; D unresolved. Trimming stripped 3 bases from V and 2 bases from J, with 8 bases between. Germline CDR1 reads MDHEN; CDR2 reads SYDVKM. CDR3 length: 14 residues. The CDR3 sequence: CASSFMGTYNEQFF. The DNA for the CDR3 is TGTGCCAGCAGTTTTATGGGTACCTACAATGAGCAGTTCTTC.

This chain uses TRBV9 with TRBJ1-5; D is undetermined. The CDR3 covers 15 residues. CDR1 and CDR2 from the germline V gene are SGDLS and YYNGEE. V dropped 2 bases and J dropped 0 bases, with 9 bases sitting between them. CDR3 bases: TGTGCCAGCAGCGTGGCAAAAAATAGCAATCAGCCCCAGCATTTT. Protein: CASSVAKNSNQPQHF.

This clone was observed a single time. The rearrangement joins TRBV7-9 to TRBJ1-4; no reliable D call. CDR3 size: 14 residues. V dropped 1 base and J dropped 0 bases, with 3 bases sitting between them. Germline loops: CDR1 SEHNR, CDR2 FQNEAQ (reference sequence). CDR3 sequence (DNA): TGTGCCAGCAGCTTAGATTCAACTAATGAAAAACTGTTTTTT. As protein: CASSLDSTNEKLFF.

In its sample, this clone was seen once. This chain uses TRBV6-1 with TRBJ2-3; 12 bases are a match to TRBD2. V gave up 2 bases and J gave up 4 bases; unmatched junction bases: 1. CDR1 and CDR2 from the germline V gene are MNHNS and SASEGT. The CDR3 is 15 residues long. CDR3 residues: CASSELAGGPDTQYF. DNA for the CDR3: TGTGCCAGCAGTGAACTAGCGGGAGGGCCAGATACGCAGTATTTT.

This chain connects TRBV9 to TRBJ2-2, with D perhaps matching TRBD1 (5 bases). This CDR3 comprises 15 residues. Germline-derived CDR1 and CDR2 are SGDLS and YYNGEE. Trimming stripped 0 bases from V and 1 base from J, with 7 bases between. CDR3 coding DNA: TGTGCCAGCAGCGTAGAGGGGTTGAACACCGGGGAGCTGTTTTTT. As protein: CASSVEGLNTGELFF. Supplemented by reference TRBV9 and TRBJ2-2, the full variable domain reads DSGVTQTPKHLITATGQRVTLRCSPRSGDLSVYWYQQSLDQGLQFLIQYYNGEERAKGNILERFSAQQFPDLHSELNLSSLELGDSALYFCASSVEGLNTGELFFGEGSRLTVL.

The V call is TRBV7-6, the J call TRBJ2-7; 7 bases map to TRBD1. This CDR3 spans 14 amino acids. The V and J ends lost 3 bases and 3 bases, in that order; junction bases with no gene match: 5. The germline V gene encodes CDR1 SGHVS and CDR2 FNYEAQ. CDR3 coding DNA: TGTGCCAGCAGCTTGAGGACAGGTCACTACGAGCAGTACTTC. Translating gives CASSLRTGHYEQYF.

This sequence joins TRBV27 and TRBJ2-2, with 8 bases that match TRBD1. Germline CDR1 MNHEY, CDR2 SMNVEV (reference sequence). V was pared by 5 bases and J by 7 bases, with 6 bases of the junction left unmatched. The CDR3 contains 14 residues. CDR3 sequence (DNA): TGTGCCAGCAGTGGAGGGACAGGCTTCGGGGAGCTGTTTTTT. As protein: CASSGGTGFGELFF.

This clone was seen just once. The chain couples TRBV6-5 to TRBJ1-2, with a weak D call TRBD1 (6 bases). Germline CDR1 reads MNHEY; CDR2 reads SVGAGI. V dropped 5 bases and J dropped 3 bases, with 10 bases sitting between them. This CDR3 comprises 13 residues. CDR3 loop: CASSTGRDYGYTF. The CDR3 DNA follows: TGTGCCAGCAGTACAGGGCGGGACTATGGCTACACCTTC.

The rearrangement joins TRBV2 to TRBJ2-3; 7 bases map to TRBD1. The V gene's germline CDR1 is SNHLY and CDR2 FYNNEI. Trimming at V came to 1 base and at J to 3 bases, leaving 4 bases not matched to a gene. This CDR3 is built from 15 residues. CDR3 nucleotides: TGTGCCAGCAGTGAAGGACAGGGTGGGACAGATACGCAGTATTTT. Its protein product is CASSEGQGGTDTQYF. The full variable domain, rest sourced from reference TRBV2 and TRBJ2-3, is EPEVTQTPSHQVTQMGQEVILRCVPISNHLYFYWYRQILGQKVEFLVSFYNNEISEKSEIFDDQFSVERPDGSNFTLKIRSTKLEDSAMYFCASSEGQGGTDTQYFGPGTRLTVL.

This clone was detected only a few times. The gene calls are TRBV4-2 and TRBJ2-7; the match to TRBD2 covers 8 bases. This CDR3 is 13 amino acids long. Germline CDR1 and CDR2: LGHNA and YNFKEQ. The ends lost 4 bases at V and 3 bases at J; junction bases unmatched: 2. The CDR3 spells CASSPGGDYEQYF. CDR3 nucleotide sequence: TGTGCCAGCAGCCCCGGGGGGGACTACGAGCAGTACTTC.

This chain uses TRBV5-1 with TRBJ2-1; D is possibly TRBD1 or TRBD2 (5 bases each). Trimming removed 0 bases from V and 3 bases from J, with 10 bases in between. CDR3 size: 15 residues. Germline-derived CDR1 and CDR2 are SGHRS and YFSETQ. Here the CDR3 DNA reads TGCGCCAGCAGCTTGGCGGGGCGGTTCTACAATGAGCAGTTCTTC. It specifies CASSLAGRFYNEQFF.

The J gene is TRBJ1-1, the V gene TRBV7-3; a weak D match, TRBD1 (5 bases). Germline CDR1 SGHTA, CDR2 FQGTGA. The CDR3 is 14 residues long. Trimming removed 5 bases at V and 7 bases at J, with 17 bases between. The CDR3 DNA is TGTGCCAGCAGCCCCAATGGGGGAATAAATGAAGCTTTCTTT. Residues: CASSPNGGINEAFF.

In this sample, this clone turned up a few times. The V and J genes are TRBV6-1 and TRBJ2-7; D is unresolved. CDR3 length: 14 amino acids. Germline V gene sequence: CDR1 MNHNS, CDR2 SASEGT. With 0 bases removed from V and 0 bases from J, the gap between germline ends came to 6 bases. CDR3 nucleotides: TGTGCCAGCAGTGAAGCCGCCCTCTCCTACGAGCAGTACTTC. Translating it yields CASSEAALSYEQYF.

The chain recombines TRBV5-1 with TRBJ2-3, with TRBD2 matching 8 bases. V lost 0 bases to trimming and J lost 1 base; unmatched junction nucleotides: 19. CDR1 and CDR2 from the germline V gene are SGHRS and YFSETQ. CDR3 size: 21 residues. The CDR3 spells CASSLAGCDLAAGAGTDTQYF. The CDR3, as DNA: TGCGCCAGCAGCTTGGCCGGTTGTGATTTGGCAGCGGGAGCTGGCACAGATACGCAGTATTTT.

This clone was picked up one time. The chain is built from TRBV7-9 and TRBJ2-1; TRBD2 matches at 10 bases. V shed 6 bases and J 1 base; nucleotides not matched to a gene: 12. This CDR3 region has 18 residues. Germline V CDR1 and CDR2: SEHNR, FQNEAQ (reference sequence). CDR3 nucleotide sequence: TGTGCCAGCAGTGGGGCTAGCGGGAGTGTGCGGTCCTACAATGAGCAGTTCTTC. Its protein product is CASSGASGSVRSYNEQFF.

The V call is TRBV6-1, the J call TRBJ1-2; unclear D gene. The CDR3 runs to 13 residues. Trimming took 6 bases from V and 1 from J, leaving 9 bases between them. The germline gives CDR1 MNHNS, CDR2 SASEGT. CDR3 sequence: CASSQTSNYGYTF. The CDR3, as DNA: TGTGCCAGCAGCCAGACGAGTAACTATGGCTACACCTTC.

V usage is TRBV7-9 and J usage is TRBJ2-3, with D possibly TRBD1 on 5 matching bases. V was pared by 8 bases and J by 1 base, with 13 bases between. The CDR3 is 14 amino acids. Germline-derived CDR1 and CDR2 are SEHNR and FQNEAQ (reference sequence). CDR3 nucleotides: TGTGCCAGCCTACAAGAAGGGGGCACAGATACGCAGTATTTT. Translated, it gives CASLQEGGTDTQYF.

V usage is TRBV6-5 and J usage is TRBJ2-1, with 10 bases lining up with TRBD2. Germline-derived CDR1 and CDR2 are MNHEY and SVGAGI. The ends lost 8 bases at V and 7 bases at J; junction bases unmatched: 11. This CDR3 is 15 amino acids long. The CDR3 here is CASAESGGARNEQFF. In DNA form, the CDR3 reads TGTGCCAGCGCCGAGAGCGGGGGGGCTAGGAATGAGCAGTTCTTC.

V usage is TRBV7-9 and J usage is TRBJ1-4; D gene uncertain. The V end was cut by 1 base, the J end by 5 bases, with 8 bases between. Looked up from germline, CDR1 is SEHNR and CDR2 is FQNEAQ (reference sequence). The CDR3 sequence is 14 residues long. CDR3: CASSLDGFNEKLFF. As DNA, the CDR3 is TGTGCCAGCAGCTTAGATGGGTTCAATGAAAAACTGTTTTTT. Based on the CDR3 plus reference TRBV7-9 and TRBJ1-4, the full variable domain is DTGVSQNPRHKITKRGQNVTFRCDPISEHNRLYWYRQTLGQGPEFLTYFQNEAQLEKSRLLSDRFSAERPKGSFSTLEIQRTEQGDSAMYLCASSLDGFNEKLFFGSGTQLSVL.